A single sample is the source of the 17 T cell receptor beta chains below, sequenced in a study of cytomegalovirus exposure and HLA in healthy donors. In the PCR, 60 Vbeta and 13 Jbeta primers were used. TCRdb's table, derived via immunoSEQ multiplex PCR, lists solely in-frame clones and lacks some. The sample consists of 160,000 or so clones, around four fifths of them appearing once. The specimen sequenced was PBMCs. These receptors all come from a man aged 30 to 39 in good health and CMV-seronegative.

CDR3 sequence (DNA): TGTGCCAGCAGCCCCACGGGACAGTGGGGCAATCAGCCCCAGCATTTT. It is translated as CASSPTGQWGNQPQHF. The rearrangement joins TRBV7-2 to TRBJ1-5, with TRBD1 identical over 7 bases. V was pared by 5 bases and J by 2 bases, with 9 bases of the junction left unmatched. The CDR3 is 16 residues long. The germline V gene has CDR1 SGHTA and CDR2 FQGNSA.

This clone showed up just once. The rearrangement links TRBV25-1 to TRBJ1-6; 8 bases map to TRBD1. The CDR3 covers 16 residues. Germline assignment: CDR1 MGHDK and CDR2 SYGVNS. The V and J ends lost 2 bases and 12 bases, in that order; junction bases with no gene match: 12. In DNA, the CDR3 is TGTGCCAGCAGTGAACGGATACAGGGGGGGTTTGAACCCCTCCACTTT. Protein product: CASSERIQGGFEPLHF.

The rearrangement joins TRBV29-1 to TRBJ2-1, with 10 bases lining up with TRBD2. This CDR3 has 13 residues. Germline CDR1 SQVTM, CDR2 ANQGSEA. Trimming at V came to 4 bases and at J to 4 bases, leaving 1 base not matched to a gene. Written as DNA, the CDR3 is TGCAGCGTTGGGACTAGCGGATACAATGAGCAGTTCTTC. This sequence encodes CSVGTSGYNEQFF.

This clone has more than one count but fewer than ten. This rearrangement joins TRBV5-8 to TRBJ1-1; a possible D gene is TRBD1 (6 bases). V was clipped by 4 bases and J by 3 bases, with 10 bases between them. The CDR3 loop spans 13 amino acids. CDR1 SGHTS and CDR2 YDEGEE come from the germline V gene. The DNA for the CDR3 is TGTGCCAGCAGCAAAAGACAGGACACTGAAGCTTTCTTT. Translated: CASSKRQDTEAFF. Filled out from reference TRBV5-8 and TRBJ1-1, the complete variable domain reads EAGVTQSPTHLIKTRGQQATLRCSPISGHTSVYWYQQALGLGLQFLLWYDEGEERNRGNFPPRFSGRQFPNYSSELNVNALELEDSALYLCASSKRQDTEAFFGQGTRLTVV.

The CDR3 coding sequence is TGTGCCAGCAGCCCAGACAGGGGCTATGGCTACACCTTC. It codes for CASSPDRGYGYTF. This chain connects TRBV7-2 to TRBJ1-2, with 8 bases that match TRBD1. The CDR3 runs 13 residues. J lost 4 bases, V lost 5 bases, and 3 bases had no gene match. The germline CDR1 and CDR2 sequences are SGHTA and FQGNSA.

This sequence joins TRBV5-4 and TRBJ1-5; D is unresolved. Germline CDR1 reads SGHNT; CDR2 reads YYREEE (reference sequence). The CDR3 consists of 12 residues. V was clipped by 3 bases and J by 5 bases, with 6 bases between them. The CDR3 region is CASSSRDQPQHF. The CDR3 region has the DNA TGTGCCAGCAGCTCGAGAGATCAGCCCCAGCATTTT.

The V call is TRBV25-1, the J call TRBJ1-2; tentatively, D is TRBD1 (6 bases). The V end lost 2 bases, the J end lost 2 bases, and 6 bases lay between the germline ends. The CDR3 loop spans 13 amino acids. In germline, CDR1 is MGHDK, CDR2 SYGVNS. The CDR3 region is CASSEQGNYGYTF. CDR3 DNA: TGTGCCAGCAGTGAACAGGGGAACTATGGCTACACCTTC.

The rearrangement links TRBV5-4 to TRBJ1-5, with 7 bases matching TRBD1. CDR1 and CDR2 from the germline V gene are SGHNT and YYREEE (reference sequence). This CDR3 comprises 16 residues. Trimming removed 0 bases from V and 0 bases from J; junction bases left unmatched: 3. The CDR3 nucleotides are TGTGCCAGCAGCTTGGGGGGGACAGCTAGCAATCAGCCCCAGCATTTT. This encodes CASSLGGTASNQPQHF.

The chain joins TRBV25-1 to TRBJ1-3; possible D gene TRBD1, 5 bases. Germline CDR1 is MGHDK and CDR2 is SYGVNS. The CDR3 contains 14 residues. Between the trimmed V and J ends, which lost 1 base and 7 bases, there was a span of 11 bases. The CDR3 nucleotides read TGTGCCAGCAGTGAATTCGGGGGAGGTAACACCATATATTTT. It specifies CASSEFGGGNTIYF.

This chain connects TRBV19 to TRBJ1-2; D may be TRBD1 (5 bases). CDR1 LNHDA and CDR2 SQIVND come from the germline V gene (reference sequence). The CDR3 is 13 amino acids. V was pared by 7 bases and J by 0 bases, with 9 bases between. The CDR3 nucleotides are TGTGCCAGTATCTCGACAGCTAACTATGGCTACACCTTC. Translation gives CASISTANYGYTF. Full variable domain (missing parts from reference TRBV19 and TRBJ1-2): DGGITQSPKYLFRKEGQNVTLSCEQNLNHDAMYWYRQDPGQGLRLIYYSQIVNDFQKGDIAEGYSVSREKKESFPLTVTSAQKNPTAFYLCASISTANYGYTFGSGTRLTVV.

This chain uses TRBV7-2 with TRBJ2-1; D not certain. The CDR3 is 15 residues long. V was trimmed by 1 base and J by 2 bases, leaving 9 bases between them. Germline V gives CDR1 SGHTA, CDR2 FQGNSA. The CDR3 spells CASSLGGQAYNEQFF. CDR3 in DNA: TGTGCCAGCAGCTTAGGTGGGCAGGCCTACAATGAGCAGTTCTTC.

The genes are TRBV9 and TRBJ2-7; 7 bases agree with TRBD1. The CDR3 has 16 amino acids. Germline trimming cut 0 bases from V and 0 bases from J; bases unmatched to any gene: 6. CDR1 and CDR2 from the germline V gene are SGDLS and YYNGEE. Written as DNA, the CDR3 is TGTGCCAGCAGCGTAGCCCCCGGGACAGCCTCCTACGAGCAGTACTTC. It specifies CASSVAPGTASYEQYF.

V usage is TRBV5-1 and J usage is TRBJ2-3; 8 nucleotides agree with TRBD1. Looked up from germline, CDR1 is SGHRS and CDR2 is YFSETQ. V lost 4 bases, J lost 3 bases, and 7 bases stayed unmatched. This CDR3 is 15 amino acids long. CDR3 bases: TGCGCCAGCAGCCCCGGACAGGGTATAACAGATACGCAGTATTTT. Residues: CASSPGQGITDTQYF.

The CDR3 nucleotides are TGTGCCAGCAGTTTAGCTGGCTTCCCGAATCAGCCCCAGCATTTT. It encodes CASSLAGFPNQPQHF. The rearrangement links TRBV28 to TRBJ1-5; D is ambiguous. This CDR3 has 15 amino acids. Germline V lookup: CDR1 MDHEN, CDR2 SYDVKM. V was trimmed by 2 bases and J by 4 bases, leaving 12 bases between them.

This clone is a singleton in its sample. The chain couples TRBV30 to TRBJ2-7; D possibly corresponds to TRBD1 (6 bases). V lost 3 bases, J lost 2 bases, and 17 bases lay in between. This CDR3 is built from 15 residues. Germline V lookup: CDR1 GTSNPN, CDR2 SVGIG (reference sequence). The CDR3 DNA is TGTGCCTGGAGGGGGGCTGGCAGGGCTACCTACGAGCAGTACTTC. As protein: CAWRGAGRATYEQYF.

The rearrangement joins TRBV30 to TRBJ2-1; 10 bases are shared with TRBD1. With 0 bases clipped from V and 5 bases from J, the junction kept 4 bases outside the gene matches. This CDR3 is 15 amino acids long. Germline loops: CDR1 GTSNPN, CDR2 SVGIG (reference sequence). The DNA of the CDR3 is TGTGCCTGGAGTGTAGACAGGGGGCGCGACAATGAGCAGTTCTTC. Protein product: CAWSVDRGRDNEQFF.

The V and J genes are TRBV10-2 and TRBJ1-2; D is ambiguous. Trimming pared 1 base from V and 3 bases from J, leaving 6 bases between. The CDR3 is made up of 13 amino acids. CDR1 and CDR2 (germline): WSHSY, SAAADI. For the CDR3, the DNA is TGCGCCAGCAGTGAGTGGGGAGACTATGGCTACACCTTC. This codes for CASSEWGDYGYTF.